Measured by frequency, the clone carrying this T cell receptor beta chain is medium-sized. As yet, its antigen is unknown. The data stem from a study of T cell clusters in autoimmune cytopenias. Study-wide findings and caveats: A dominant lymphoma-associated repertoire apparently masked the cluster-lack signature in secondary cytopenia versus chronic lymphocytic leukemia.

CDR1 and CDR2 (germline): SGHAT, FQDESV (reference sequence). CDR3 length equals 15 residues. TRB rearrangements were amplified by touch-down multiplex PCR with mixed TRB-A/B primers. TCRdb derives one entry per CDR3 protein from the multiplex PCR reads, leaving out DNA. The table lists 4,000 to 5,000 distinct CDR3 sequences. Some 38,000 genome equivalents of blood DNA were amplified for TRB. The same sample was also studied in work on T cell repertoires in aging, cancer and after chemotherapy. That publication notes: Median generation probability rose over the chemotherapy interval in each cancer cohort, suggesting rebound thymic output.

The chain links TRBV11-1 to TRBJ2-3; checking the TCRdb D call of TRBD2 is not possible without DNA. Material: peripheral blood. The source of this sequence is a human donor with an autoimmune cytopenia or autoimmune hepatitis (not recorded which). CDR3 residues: CASSLNSGPTDTQYF.